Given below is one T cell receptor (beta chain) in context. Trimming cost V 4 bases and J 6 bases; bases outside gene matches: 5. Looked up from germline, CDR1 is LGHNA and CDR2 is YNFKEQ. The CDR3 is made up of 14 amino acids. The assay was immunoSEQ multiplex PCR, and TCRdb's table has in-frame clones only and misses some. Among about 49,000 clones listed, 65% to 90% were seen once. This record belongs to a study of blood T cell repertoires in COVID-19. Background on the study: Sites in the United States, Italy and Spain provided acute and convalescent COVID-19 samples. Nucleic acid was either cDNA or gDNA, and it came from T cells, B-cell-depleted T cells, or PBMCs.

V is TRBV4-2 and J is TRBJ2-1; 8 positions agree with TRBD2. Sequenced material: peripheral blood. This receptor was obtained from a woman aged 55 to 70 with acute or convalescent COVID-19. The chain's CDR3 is CASSPGLGSNEQFF. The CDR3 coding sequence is TGTGCCAGCAGCCCGGGACTAGGCTCCAATGAGCAGTTCTTC.